The rows below give T cell receptor beta chains drawn from one sample of a study of T cell responses to AZD1222 COVID-19 vaccine. Sequencing used immunoSEQ multiplex PCR; TCRdb keeps in-frame clones, though not all of them. The table lists 190,000 or so clones, more than 75% of them singletons. Specimen: peripheral blood, collected 28 days after the second AZD1222 dose. These TCRs come from an adult who received the AZD1222 COVID-19 vaccine. Both conserved end residues are part of each CDR3. D genes are given only for firm matches. Expanded clones get a size class; other rows say once, few or many, or leave the size out.

>TRBV20-1|-|TRBD2|TRBJ2-1
TGCAGTGCTAGTCGCCTGACTAGCGGGATTGACAATGAGCAGTTCTTC
CSASRLTSGIDNEQFF
>TRBV5-1|-|-|TRBJ2-2
TGCGCCAGCAGCCCAGCCGGCACCGGGGAGCTGTTTTTT
CASSPAGTGELFF
>TRBV7-9|-|-|TRBJ2-7
TGTGCCAGCAGCAAACCCCCCGGGTACGAGCAGTACTTC
CASSKPPGYEQYF
>TRBV7-3|-|-|TRBJ2-2
TGTGCCAGCAGCTTACCCTCAAGGCCCGGGGAGCTGTTTTTT
CASSLPSRPGELFF
>TRBV6-5|-|-|TRBJ1-4
TGTGCCAGCAGTTACCGAGTCGGCCGAACTGAAAAACTGTTTTTT
CASSYRVGRTEKLFF
>TRBV7-9|-|TRBD2|TRBJ2-3
TGTGCCAGCCCCATTCCCCTCAGCGGGAGAATGGTAGATACGCAGTATTTT
CASPIPLSGRMVDTQYF
>TRBV7-2|-|-|TRBJ1-2
TGTGCCAGCAGCTTTTCGACTCATGGCTACACCTTC
CASSFSTHGYTF
>TRBV30|-|TRBD1|TRBJ2-5
TGTGCCTGGAGTATTCCGACAGGGCGATGGGAGACCCAGTACTTC
CAWSIPTGRWETQYF
>TRBV19|-|-|TRBJ2-2
TGTGCCAGTAAGTTTCCCGGGACACCGAACACCGGGGAGCTGTTTTTT
CASKFPGTPNTGELFF
>TRBV11-3|-|TRBD2|TRBJ2-1
TGTGCCAGCAGCCAGCTAGCGGGGACCCTCAATGAGCAGTTCTTC
CASSQLAGTLNEQFF
>TRBV19|once|TRBD2|TRBJ2-7
TGTGCCAGTAGTATAGTTGACGGGAGGGGAGAGCAGTACTTC
CASSIVDGRGEQYF
>TRBV7-3|-|TRBD1|TRBJ1-6
TGTGCCAGCAGCTTAAATTGGCAGGGGGCCGGTTCACCCCTCCACTTT
CASSLNWQGAGSPLHF
>TRBV2|-|-|TRBJ2-3
TGTGCCAGCAGCCCGAATATGGATACGCAGTATTTT
CASSPNMDTQYF
>TRBV5-1|-|TRBD2|TRBJ2-7
TGCGCCAGCAGGACACTAGCGGGCACCTGGAACGAGCAGTACTTC
CASRTLAGTWNEQYF
>TRBV5-1|-|TRBD2|TRBJ2-1
TGCGCCAGCAGCTTTGGCGGGAGTCTCAATGAGCAGTTCTTC
CASSFGGSLNEQFF
>TRBV19|-|TRBD1|TRBJ1-6
TGTGCCAGTAGTGGAAGCCCACAGGGGAATTCACCCCTCCACTTT
CASSGSPQGNSPLHF
>TRBV15|-|TRBD2|TRBJ2-3
TGTGCCACCAGCAGAGATTATCCCTCTAGCGGGACCTTCACAGATACGCAGTATTTT
CATSRDYPSSGTFTDTQYF
>TRBV5-6|once|TRBD1|TRBJ2-7
TGTGCCAGCAGCCAACACCGGGACAGGGTAACCCACGAGCAGTACTTC
CASSQHRDRVTHEQYF
>TRBV28|-|-|TRBJ2-7
TGTGCCAGCAGTTTATTCGCCGGGTCTGGACTGTCGGGGGAGCAGTACTTC
CASSLFAGSGLSGEQYF
>TRBV7-9|few|-|TRBJ1-5
TGTGCCAGCAGCCCCCAATTGGGGGCCGGTCAGCCCCAGCATTTT
CASSPQLGAGQPQHF
>TRBV9|-|TRBD1|TRBJ2-3
TGTGCCAGCAGCGTAGCTACGGGGACAGGGTTAGATACGCAGTATTTT
CASSVATGTGLDTQYF
>TRBV25-1|-|-|TRBJ2-7
TGTGCCAGCATTTCCCGAAGGGGGGGCGAGCAGTACTTC
CASISRRGGEQYF